A single sample is the source of the 24 T cell receptor beta chains below, sequenced in a study of blood T cell repertoires in COVID-19. Clones were sequenced by immunoSEQ multiplex PCR, and TCRdb holds only the in-frame ones, with some missing. Of 150,000 or so clones in the sample, about 88% were seen once. The sequencing input was peripheral blood. These receptors all stem from a man between 18 and 35 years old with acute or convalescent COVID-19.

This chain uses TRBV7-9 with TRBJ1-1; D possibly corresponds to TRBD1 (6 bases). The CDR3 extends over 11 amino acids. V dropped 4 bases and J dropped 14 bases, with 14 bases sitting between them. The V gene's germline CDR1 is SEHNR and CDR2 FQNEAQ (reference sequence). The CDR3 reads CASSSVDRTFF. The CDR3 DNA reads as TGTGCCAGCAGCTCTGTAGACAGGACCTTCTTT.

The chain is built from TRBV7-8 and TRBJ2-1, with a weak D call TRBD2 (5 bases). Trimming shortened V by 3 bases and J by 0 bases, and 9 bases separated the two germline ends. The CDR3 is 15 amino acids. Germline V gene data show CDR1 as SGHVS and CDR2 as FQNEAQ. The CDR3 bases are TGTGCCAGCAGCTTGGGCGGGCCCTCCTACAATGAGCAGTTCTTC. Translation: CASSLGGPSYNEQFF.

The chain links TRBV27 to TRBJ1-5, with TRBD1 as a possible D gene (5 bases). V lost 0 bases to trimming and J lost 4 bases, with 7 bases between them. This CDR3 spans 14 amino acids. In germline, CDR1 is MNHEY, CDR2 SMNVEV (reference sequence). This chain's CDR3 is CASSLSGGNQPQHF. DNA for the CDR3: TGTGCCAGCAGTTTATCGGGGGGGAATCAGCCCCAGCATTTT.

The chain combines TRBV7-8 with TRBJ1-4; D is undetermined. The germline CDR1 and CDR2 sequences are SGHVS and FQNEAQ. The germline V and J ends were trimmed by 2 bases and 1 base, with 5 bases remaining between them. This CDR3 has 14 residues. As DNA, the CDR3 is TGTGCCAGCAGCTTACGTTTAACTAATGAAAAACTGTTTTTT. Translating gives CASSLRLTNEKLFF.

The table lists this clone with a few counts. This sequence joins TRBV18 and TRBJ2-3; TRBD2 agrees at 8 bases. This CDR3 is 16 amino acids long. With 0 bases clipped from V and 2 bases from J, the junction kept 4 bases outside the gene matches. Germline CDR1 and CDR2: KGHSH and LQKENI. Here the CDR3 reads CASSPPSGGVTDTQYF. Here the CDR3 DNA reads TGTGCCAGCTCACCACCGTCGGGAGGGGTCACAGATACGCAGTATTTT.

V usage is TRBV5-4 and J usage is TRBJ1-2; no firm D call. Trimming took 2 bases from V and 7 from J, leaving 12 bases between them. Germline CDR1 and CDR2: SGHNT and YYREEE (reference sequence). CDR3 length: 13 amino acids. This CDR3 reads CASSLSQVGGYTF. CDR3 nucleotide sequence: TGTGCCAGCAGCTTATCGCAGGTTGGTGGCTACACCTTC.

The chain employs TRBV28 and TRBJ1-6; D unclear. V was clipped by 6 bases and J by 4 bases, with 13 bases between them. Per germline, CDR1 MDHEN and CDR2 SYDVKM. This CDR3 has 15 amino acids. The CDR3 nucleotides read TGTGCCAGCAGGCCCGGGGAGGTTTATAATTCACCCCTCCACTTT. This translates into CASRPGEVYNSPLHF.

The rearrangement links TRBV5-1 to TRBJ2-3; 10 bases are shared with TRBD2. The germline gives CDR1 SGHRS, CDR2 YFSETQ. V gave up 3 bases and J gave up 4 bases; unmatched junction bases: 5. This CDR3 has 15 amino acids. CDR3: CASSSLAGGSDTQYF. The CDR3 DNA is TGCGCCAGCAGCTCTTTAGCGGGGGGCTCAGATACGCAGTATTTT.

The chain is built from TRBV12-3 or TRBV12-4 and TRBJ1-1; D remains unclear. The CDR3 has 12 amino acids. V was trimmed by 7 bases and J by 1 base, leaving 7 bases between them. CDR3 protein: CASNAANTEAFF. CDR3 in DNA: TGTGCCAGCAACGCGGCGAACACTGAAGCTTTCTTT.

The chain recombines TRBV5-5 with TRBJ2-7; unclear D gene. CDR3 length equals 14 residues. The germline gives CDR1 SGHKS, CDR2 YYEKEE (reference sequence). The ends were cut back, 1 base at V and 4 bases at J, with 12 bases in the middle. The CDR3 here is CASSLLQFTYEQYF. The CDR3 DNA reads as TGTGCCAGCAGCTTGTTACAATTCACATACGAGCAGTACTTC. Drawing the rest from reference TRBV5-5 and TRBJ2-7, the complete variable domain is DAGVTQSPTHLIKTRGQQVTLRCSPISGHKSVSWYQQVLGQGPQFIFQYYEKEERGRGNFPDRFSARQFPNYSSELNVNALLLGDSALYLCASSLLQFTYEQYFGPGTRLTVT.

The genes are TRBV6-1 and TRBJ1-2; TRBD1 might be the D (6 bases). The V and J ends lost 3 bases and 8 bases respectively, with 13 bases between them. The CDR3 is made up of 13 amino acids. Germline-derived CDR1 and CDR2 are MNHNS and SASEGT. The CDR3 protein is CASSENRDDGYTF. Written as DNA, the CDR3 is TGTGCCAGCAGTGAGAACAGGGATGACGGCTACACCTTC.

This chain joins TRBV5-1 and TRBJ1-3; maybe TRBD1 (6 bases). V was clipped by 3 bases and J by 0 bases, with 13 bases between them. The CDR3 has 16 amino acids. Looked up from germline, CDR1 is SGHRS and CDR2 is YFSETQ. CDR3 protein: CASSYTGLPSGNTIYF. The DNA for the CDR3 is TGCGCCAGCAGCTACACAGGGCTACCCTCTGGAAACACCATATATTTT. The full variable domain, in which reference TRBV5-1 and TRBJ1-3 provide the parts outside the CDR3, is KAGVTQTPRYLIKTRGQQVTLSCSPISGHRSVSWYQQTPGQGLQFLFEYFSETQRNKGNFPGRFSGRQFSNSRSEMNVSTLELGDSALYLCASSYTGLPSGNTIYFGEGSWLTVV.

This chain links TRBV7-6 with TRBJ1-3, with D possibly matching TRBD1 (5 bases). V was trimmed by 1 base and J by 4 bases, leaving 11 bases between them. Per the germline V gene, CDR1 is SGHVS and CDR2 is FNYEAQ. The CDR3 is 15 amino acids. CDR3 region: CASSLVGGNGNTIYF. In DNA, the CDR3 is TGTGCCAGCAGCTTAGTTGGGGGGAACGGAAACACCATATATTTT.

V and J are TRBV5-8 and TRBJ2-5; 9 nucleotides line up with TRBD2. This CDR3 is 13 amino acids long. V trimming: 4 bases; J trimming: 5 bases; junction bases outside the gene matches: 3. Germline CDR1 is SGHTS and CDR2 is YDEGEE. The CDR3 spells CASSAGGLETQYF. The CDR3 DNA follows: TGTGCCAGCAGCGCGGGGGGGCTGGAGACCCAGTACTTC. Full variable domain (outside the CDR3, taken from reference TRBV5-8 and TRBJ2-5): EAGVTQSPTHLIKTRGQQATLRCSPISGHTSVYWYQQALGLGLQFLLWYDEGEERNRGNFPPRFSGRQFPNYSSELNVNALELEDSALYLCASSAGGLETQYFGPGTRLLVL.

This clone was observed once. The chain joins TRBV14 to TRBJ1-1; D remains ambiguous. Looked up from germline, CDR1 is SGHDN and CDR2 is FVKESK. The CDR3 contains 13 residues. Trimming left V 0 bases short and J 3 bases short, with 5 bases between. The DNA of the CDR3 is TGTGCCAGCAGCCAAGATCCCTACACTGAAGCTTTCTTT. Its protein is CASSQDPYTEAFF.

The genes are TRBV30 and TRBJ1-2, with a weak D call TRBD1 (5 bases). Germline-derived CDR1 and CDR2 are GTSNPN and SVGIG (reference sequence). V was cut by 1 base and J by 7 bases, with 13 bases left in between. The length of the CDR3 is 13 residues. The CDR3 spells CAWSERGTRGYTF. CDR3 bases: TGTGCCTGGAGTGAACGGGGGACGCGTGGCTACACCTTC.

This chain links TRBV5-4 with TRBJ1-1; 10 nucleotides line up with TRBD1. Trimming at V came to 0 bases and at J to 5 bases, leaving 4 bases not matched to a gene. The germline CDR1 and CDR2 sequences are SGHNT and YYREEE (reference sequence). CDR3 length: 15 residues. The CDR3 DNA reads TGTGCCAGCAGCTTGGGGACAGGGGGGTTGACTGAAGCTTTCTTT. This codes for CASSLGTGGLTEAFF.

The chain couples TRBV3-1 (or the pseudogene TRBV3-2) to TRBJ1-5; tentative D call: TRBD1 (5 bases). Germline V gene sequence: CDR1 LGHDT, CDR2 YNNKEL (reference sequence). V dropped 6 bases and J dropped 7 bases, with 16 bases sitting between them. This CDR3 is built from 14 residues. Here the CDR3 reads CASSQGGLKQPQHF. CDR3 nucleotide sequence: TGTGCCAGCAGTCAGGGAGGACTAAAACAGCCCCAGCATTTT.

The rearrangement links TRBV3-1 (or the pseudogene TRBV3-2) to TRBJ1-1, with D possibly matching TRBD1 (5 bases). Germline lookup yields CDR1 LGHDT and CDR2 YNNKEL (reference sequence). CDR3 length equals 14 residues. V shed 1 base and J shed 4 bases, with 10 bases lying between them. In nucleotides, the CDR3 is TGTGCCAGCAGCCAAGGTTACAGGCCCACTGAAGCTTTCTTT. Translating it yields CASSQGYRPTEAFF.

The chain has TRBV6-6 and TRBJ2-7; perhaps TRBD1 as D (6 bases). Germline V gene sequence: CDR1 MNHNY, CDR2 SVGAGI (reference sequence). The V gene lost 3 bases and the J gene lost 7 bases, with 19 bases spanning the gap. This CDR3 region has 15 residues. The DNA of the CDR3 is TGTGCCAGCAGTTATATAGCCCAACAGGGTTCAGAGCAGTACTTC. Amino acids: CASSYIAQQGSEQYF.

This clone has more than one count but fewer than ten. CDR3 nucleotide sequence: TGTGCCAGCAGCTTAGTAGGGGGGGATCGAGAGACCCAGTACTTC. Encoded protein: CASSLVGGDRETQYF. The chain has TRBV11-2 and TRBJ2-5; D may be TRBD2 (7 bases). CDR3 length equals 15 residues. Trimming stripped 1 base from V and 4 bases from J, with 13 bases between. Germline loops: CDR1 SGHAT, CDR2 FQNNGV.

The DNA of the CDR3 is TGTGCCAGCAGTGTGGGGCGCTTGGAGACCCAGTACTTC. This codes for CASSVGRLETQYF. V is TRBV2 and J is TRBJ2-5; TRBD1 is a possible D gene (5 bases). CDR3 length: 13 residues. V lost 4 bases and J 5 bases, leaving 11 bases between the germline ends. Germline CDR1 SNHLY, CDR2 FYNNEI.

The gene calls are TRBV5-4 and TRBJ2-7; TRBD2 matches 8 bases. Losses at the gene ends were 1 base for V and 0 bases for J; bases not matched to a gene: 0. Germline V gene lookup returns CDR1 SGHNT and CDR2 YYREEE (reference sequence). The CDR3 sequence is 14 residues long. This CDR3 is CASSLTSGSYEQYF. DNA of the CDR3: TGTGCCAGCAGCTTGACTAGCGGCTCCTACGAGCAGTACTTC.

The chain employs TRBV9 and TRBJ2-1, with 8 nucleotides matching TRBD1. The length of the CDR3 is 16 residues. After removal of 0 bases from V and 3 bases from J, the junction contained 5 bases not matched to a gene. Germline V gene data show CDR1 as SGDLS and CDR2 as YYNGEE. CDR3 region: CASSVGGTGYYNEQFF. CDR3 nucleotide sequence: TGTGCCAGCAGCGTAGGTGGGACAGGATACTACAATGAGCAGTTCTTC.